This T cell receptor (beta chain) was found in a study of T cell repertoires in cytomegalovirus infection (dated by TCRdb to about 2019). Study-wide context: Because public TCR beta signatures pointed to carriage of CMV infection together with the matching HLA type, the HLA type of each donor mattered for the analysis.

The germline V end is reduced by 1 base and the J end by 4 bases; junction bases left unmatched: 7. The cysteine opens and the phenylalanine closes a CDR3 of 15 amino acids. Only the CDR3 region is kept as DNA, spanning 45 bases read in frame from base 1. Via the germline V gene, CDR1 is MGHRA and CDR2 YSYEKL. This clonotype was recorded many times. The antigen it binds to is not known. Nothing much larger sits one base from this clone, and base qualities are not available. Study-wide conclusions, independent of this receptor: Carriers of CMV infection plus the relevant HLA type were discriminated by the cumulative frequency of public TCR beta family members in the study cohort and in an independent approximately 360-donor cohort. The ex vivo response was dominated by HLA-C-restricted CMV-specific TCR beta clonotypes, which also provided the single most frequent clonotype in two of eight donors.

The data were produced on an Illumina HiSeq 1500. TCRdb itself trimmed the public reads at Q25 with fastp, ran MiXCR and retained productive beta chains. Each CDR3 protein appears once, grouped with its most common genes and DNA. Recorded for this sample are nearly 450,000 distinct CDR3 sequences; under 40% of them occurred a single time. The ten largest clones take up roughly an eighth of the sample. The sequence joins TRBV4-1 to TRBJ2-7; TRBD1 aligns with 7 central bases. The sequenced material came from PBMCs. The TCR originated in a human donor in good health (CMV status not recorded). Some clones in this sample may be carry-over from other donors' samples. The CDR3 reads CASSQGQDRRYEQYF. Read as DNA, the sequence is TGCGCCAGCAGCCAAGGGCAGGACAGGCGGTACGAGCAGTACTTC.